A selection of T cell receptor beta chains follows, all from one sample in a study of T cells after yellow fever vaccination. TCRdb re-analysed the 5' RACE reads in MiXCR, keeping a single row per CDR3 protein. The sample contains hundreds of thousands of distinct CDR3 sequences, around 12% of which appear only once. The sequenced sample was CD4+ T cells sorted from PBMCs, obtained 15 days after the yellow fever booster vaccination. The receptors were gathered from a man aged 18 to 29 who received the YFV17D yellow fever vaccine. The CDR3 runs from the conserved cysteine through the conserved F or W. The order of the fields is V gene, D gene, clone size, J gene, CDR3 protein, CDR3 DNA. D genes are given only for firm matches. Only some rows state a clone size, as once, few, many or a class for expanded clones.

TRBV5-1	.	few	TRBJ1-1	CASSFTGVEAFF	TGCGCCAGCAGCTTTACTGGGGTTGAAGCTTTCTTT
TRBV13	TRBD2	.	TRBJ2-5	CASSLGGPGRETQYF	TGTGCCAGCAGCTTAGGGGGACCCGGGAGGGAGACCCAGTACTTC
TRBV7-9	.	.	TRBJ1-4	CASSPGANEKLFF	TGTGCCAGCAGCCCAGGGGCTAATGAAAAACTGTTTTTT
TRBV5-4	.	.	TRBJ2-2	CASSLASTNTGELFF	TGTGCCAGCAGCTTGGCGAGTACGAACACCGGGGAGCTGTTTTTT
TRBV7-2	TRBD1	few	TRBJ2-3	CASRALPRGPGDTQYF	TGTGCCAGCAGGGCGCTGCCTAGGGGGCCGGGCGATACGCAGTATTTT
TRBV2	TRBD2	few	TRBJ2-7	CASSVGAGTSYEQYF	TGTGCCAGCAGTGTTGGGGCCGGGACTAGCTACGAGCAGTACTTC
TRBV5-1	.	many	TRBJ2-6	CASSLDAERRVTF	TGCGCCAGCAGCTTGGATGCGGAGAGGAGAGTGACTTTC
TRBV7-6	TRBD2	.	TRBJ2-2	CASSRGGGLTGELFF	TGTGCCAGCAGCCGGGGCGGGGGACTCACCGGGGAGCTGTTTTTT
TRBV7-3	TRBD2	.	TRBJ2-3	CASSRNSGGAGNTQYF	TGTGCCAGCAGCCGAAATAGCGGGGGGGCGGGTAATACGCAGTATTTT
TRBV19	TRBD1	.	TRBJ2-7	CASRDRGLGEQYF	TGTGCCAGTAGGGACAGGGGGCTTGGAGAGCAGTACTTC
TRBV6-5	.	few	TRBJ2-3	CASSGWTGTYTQYF	TGTGCCAGCAGTGGGTGGACTGGGACCTATACGCAGTATTTT
TRBV5-4	TRBD1	few	TRBJ2-3	CASSDGQGAGDTQYF	TGTGCCAGCAGCGATGGACAGGGGGCGGGAGATACGCAGTATTTT
TRBV7-2	.	many	TRBJ1-2	CASSFTAGYGYTF	TGTGCCAGCAGCTTTACCGCGGGATATGGCTACACCTTC
TRBV5-1	.	few	TRBJ2-7	CASSLRGLPSYEQYF	TGCGCCAGCAGCTTAAGAGGGCTCCCCTCCTACGAGCAGTACTTC
TRBV25-1	.	many	TRBJ1-4	CASTARGSEKLFF	TGTGCCAGCACAGCCCGTGGTAGTGAAAAACTGTTTTTT
TRBV6-4	TRBD1	.	TRBJ1-1	CASSPRDRGDATEAFF	TGTGCCAGCAGTCCCCGGGACAGGGGGGACGCCACTGAAGCTTTCTTT
TRBV5-1	.	few	TRBJ2-7	CASSLRSGPPSYEQYF	TGCGCCAGCAGCTTAAGATCCGGGCCCCCTTCCTACGAGCAGTACTTC
TRBV11-2	TRBD2	few	TRBJ2-2	CASSLSRSAGRTGELFF	TGTGCCAGCAGCTTAAGTAGGTCAGCGGGGAGAACCGGGGAGCTGTTTTTT
TRBV4-2	.	.	TRBJ2-3	CASSQDGWGASDTQYF	TGTGCCAGCAGCCAAGATGGCTGGGGGGCCTCAGATACGCAGTATTTT
TRBV4-2	.	.	TRBJ2-1	CASSQSRGGNEQFF	TGTGCCAGCAGCCAATCGAGGGGGGGGAATGAGCAGTTCTTC
TRBV9	.	few	TRBJ2-5	CASSVGQNQETQYF	TGTGCCAGCAGCGTAGGACAGAACCAAGAGACCCAGTACTTC
TRBV20-1	.	many	TRBJ1-5	CSAKSGISNQPQHF	TGCAGTGCGAAGTCGGGGATTAGCAATCAGCCCCAGCATTTT